This T cell receptor beta chain was documented in a study of cytomegalovirus exposure and HLA in healthy donors (dated by TCRdb to the late 2010s). Regarding the study in general: An earlier analysis of 587 of the donors reported roughly 300 Gb of sequence data and some 120 million unique TCR beta sequences from some 180 million T cells. To predict cytomegalovirus infection status, the study combined high-throughput TCR immunosequencing, statistical association of individual TCRs with disease status, and machine learning. Because of strong linkage in the cohort, roughly five DR-DQ haplotypes were treated as single units for association and clustering. Of the roughly 400 genotyped donors, approximately 83% fell in the genetic ancestry cluster associated with self-reported Caucasian donors. A later analysis re-examined previously published TCR beta repertoires from several hundred donors and added high-resolution HLA genotyping to investigate patterns of TCR occurrence. Along with the roughly 670-subject first cohort, a separate validation cohort of over a hundred different subjects was used. Around 330 gigabases of sequencing data and 75 million to 85 million unique TCR sequences made up an early release that covered approximately 700 HLA-typed donors. A later genetic analysis used genome-wide SNP genotypes for about 60% of the roughly 700 donors, treating that subset as a discovery cohort. Rather than using new phenotypic data, the later analysis identified candidate immune exposures from TCR beta sequences and from how often those sequences occurred across donors. Every repertoire in the discovery cohort had been generated on one and the same sequencing platform. The study was designed to test whether signatures of past pathogen exposure could be identified by cataloging public T cell receptors. Donor age, sex, ethnicity and CMV serostatus were compiled together with the repertoire data. Among about 390 genotyped donors of the cohort, an average of approximately 240,000 unique TCR beta nucleotide sequences were sequenced per donor, around 20% of them non-productive. The study used immunosequencing to profile the T cell repertoires of several hundred subjects and linked those repertoires to cytomegalovirus serostatus. Class I and class II HLA loci were covered by the typing at four-digit resolution. Typing coverage differed by locus: A, B, C, DRB1 and DQB1 were typed in about 620-640 donors, DQA1 in 522, DPA1 in some 610, and DPB1 in approximately 450. In an earlier analysis of roughly 540 of the donors, high-throughput TCR beta sequencing was used to judge whether each TCR beta V gene segment behaved as functional or pseudogenic. Overall study outcomes, separate from this receptor: A further reported finding was that TCR beta sequences accurately predicted the HLA-A and HLA-B alleles for most subjects in the first cohort. A cluster of highly shared sequence variants was judged likely to be a technical artifact of the sequencing pipeline. A few of the identified cytomegalovirus-associated TCR beta chains were confirmed in vitro to be specific for cytomegalovirus antigens. For the cohort, immune exposure information was limited to CMV serostatus. A later analysis found that TCR association rates varied across HLA loci, with DRB1 alleles showing the most associated TCRs and HLA-C alleles the fewest. The authors suggested that the approach could potentially be generalized to other disease states and immunological phenotypes. Broadly in line with IMGT annotations, most TCR beta V segments showed up in productive rearrangements about 87% or about 30% of the time in an earlier analysis of some 590 of the donors. Specific HLA alleles were associated with 18,000 or so TCR beta sequences at a false discovery rate of 0.05 in a later analysis. Because counts were too low, 15 or so rarely observed V segments, including chromosome 9 orphons, were excluded from the earlier analysis of several hundred of the donors. While some public TCRs were present in many individuals, most TCR sequences turned up only very rarely across donors. Because some donors lacked HLA typing at each locus, the association tests relied only on the typed subset. Sequencing depth was assumed to be roughly uniform across donors in the presence/absence analyses, though that assumption may not hold. In both the original and validation cohorts, the classifier was reported to diagnose cytomegalovirus status with high specificity and sensitivity. Compared with the approximately 720-donor mean, donors in an Asian-associated ancestry cluster had fewer N-insertions in productive TCRs, according to a later genetic analysis. This cohort had only TCR beta chains sequenced, and the lack of alpha or paired-chain data limited which features could be detected. A later analysis reported that several top co-occurrence clusters appeared linked to parvovirus B19, influenza, CMV and Epstein-Barr virus. V-gene and J-gene trimming of TCR beta chains was associated with a missense DCLRE1C variant in a later genetic analysis, and the association was replicated in an independent cohort. When HLA alleles, especially DR and DQ, strongly co-occurred, attributing TCR associations to individual alleles was difficult. In a later analysis, HLA-associated TCR beta chains showed more clonal expansion and lower generation probabilities than non-associated chains that were equally common. Linkage disequilibrium might explain the correlated functional status among segregating V segments, but an unknown experimental factor could not be excluded. Some IMGT-functional V segments, including TRBV6-2 and TRBV6-3, could not be told apart with the 87-base-pair reads, so those segments were excluded. Most CMV-associated TCR beta chains appeared to be HLA-restricted in a later analysis, and the HLA associations seemed to be driven largely by CMV exposure. In the study, around 150 TCR beta chains were listed as associated with cytomegalovirus.

Sequences SEHNR (CDR1) and FQNEAQ (CDR2) are obtained from the germline V gene (reference sequence). From the cysteine up to the phenylalanine, the CDR3 has a length of 12 residues. The kept DNA is CDR3 alone, 36 bases in frame from the first base. The trim is 2 bases for V and 5 bases for J, with a gap of 6 bases between the germline ends. The cohort was made up of about 670 healthy bone marrow donors. At the time of sampling, every cohort member was nominally healthy, though immune exposures that went unrecorded were likely present. The donor was CMV seropositive and was included in the group of approximately 300 seropositive cohort members. A peripheral blood sample was provided by each donor, and peripheral blood mononuclear cells were used for TCR beta sequencing. Genomic DNA extraction from the blood cell samples was performed with the Qiagen DNeasy Blood Extraction Kit. The library was generated by the immunoSEQ multiplex PCR assay. A mixture of 60 forward primers for TCR Vbeta segments and 13 reverse primers for TCR Jbeta segments was used in the multiplex PCR. Amplification of the CDR3 region of rearranged TCR beta genes was performed with a multiplex PCR assay on genomic DNA. On the Illumina HiSeq System, the amplified TCR beta libraries were sequenced as 87-base-pair reads. The original pipeline was this. Across the 700 or so repertoires, a later analysis counted roughly 84 million unique TCR beta chains, roughly 11 million of which were shared by at least two donors. Raw reads were error-corrected and collapsed into unique sequences by a nearest-neighbor algorithm in which closely related sequences were merged to remove PCR and sequencing errors. Alignment of CDR3 sequences to IMGT reference sequences was used to assign V, D and J gene segments. For a sequence to be retained, at least a six-nucleotide match to both a V gene segment and a J gene segment was required. Rearrangements were called productive when the CDR3 lacked stop codons and stayed in frame with V and J; all others were non-productive. CDR3 was defined by IMGT convention, running from the second conserved V-encoded cysteine to the conserved J-encoded phenylalanine. The earlier analysis of about 500 of the donors excluded sequences that lacked an unambiguous match to a single V gene segment. An earlier analysis of about 600 of the donors called V segments functional above 56.7% productive rearrangements and segregating when the between-donor standard deviation exceeded 5%. A statistical classification framework was built to diagnose cytomegalovirus status from the catalog of TCR beta chain sequences. In a later analysis, V and J genes were assigned by comparing TCR nucleotide sequences against IMGT/GENE-DB human TR gene sequences. The TCRdist pipeline was used in a later analysis to assign CDR3 sequences and most-parsimonious VDJ recombination scenarios. In a later analysis, each TCR beta chain was defined by its CDR3 amino acid sequence together with its V-gene family, and reads lacking a unique V-gene family were excluded. To address suspected cross-contamination and a sequencing artifact, a later analysis removed roughly 640 highly shared, low-generation-probability nucleotide sequences. In a later analysis, a clonal expansion index for each public chain was calculated from normalized within-repertoire ranks of inferred template counts. A later analysis computed generation probabilities with a VDJ recombination model fitted to out-of-frame rearrangements, and checked the results against IGoR. Hypergeometric tests were used in a later analysis to score TCR-TCR, TCR-HLA and TCR-CMV co-occurrence, with a repertoire-size bias correction applied to the TCR pairs. In a later analysis, false discovery rates were estimated by permuting HLA or CMV assignments 20 times. In a later analysis, co-occurring TCRs were grouped using DBSCAN, with TCRdist sequence similarity added in when clustering inside HLA-allele-positive subsets. For co-occurrence clustering, repertoires with fewer than 30,000 or more than 120,000 public chains were excluded, along with roughly five repertoires with anomalous nucleotide sharing. Here the immuneACCESS table is served through TCRdb, limited to in-frame sequences with V and J called. Missing clones are a known gap in these copies; in checked studies unresolved V genes cover under half, and the rest lacks a known reason. The DNA was the basis for D and trimming; V, J and clone size are from that table. For this sample there are 150,000 to 200,000 clones; more than 65% appear just once. Of the sample, 4.5% to 7.5% falls within the top ten clones.

Turning to this clone: It lacks a known antigen. No base-level quality is on record; no much larger clone is a single base apart.

Rearrangement joined TRBV7-9 to TRBJ2-5, with the D gene not clear enough to name. The TCR originated in a woman aged 25-40 years in good health and CMV-seropositive. The source material was PBMCs. Here the CDR3 is given as CASSLLSETQYF. The DNA sequence follows: TGTGCCAGCAGCTTATTGTCGGAGACCCAGTACTTC.